This T cell receptor (beta chain) was recorded in a study of T cell responses to AZD1222 COVID-19 vaccine. Study-wide results and limits: There were vaccine-associated CD4 TCRs across spike, dominant at 160-218 and 743-854. There were mostly white British donors and more females than males, and clonal diversity was possibly underestimated. Repertoires were sampled only after the peak T cell response. Spike-specific TCR repertoires showed rising breadth and depth after two AZD1222 doses.

V shed 0 bases and J shed 10 bases, with 16 bases lying between them. Germline-derived CDR1 and CDR2 are GTSNPN and SVGIG (reference sequence). This CDR3 is built from 14 residues. Comments on this clone: Antigen: not known.

Generated by immunoSEQ multiplex PCR, the TCRdb table keeps only in-frame clones and is missing some. The table includes 150,000 or so clones, about nine tenths detected once. The clonotype comes from an adult in good health. The sample in question was peripheral blood, obtained on day 0 of AZD1222 vaccination. The chain couples TRBV30 to TRBJ2-1; TRBD1 might be the D (5 bases). CDR3 protein: CAWSVTLDWGEQFF. The CDR3 DNA sequence: TGTGCCTGGAGTGTTACCCTAGATTGGGGCGAGCAGTTCTTC. Filled out from reference TRBV30 and TRBJ2-1, the complete variable domain reads SQTIHQWPATLVQPVGSPLSLECTVEGTSNPNLYWYRQAAGRGLQLLFYSVGIGQISSEVPQNLSASRPQDRQFILSSKKLLLSDSGFYLCAWSVTLDWGEQFFGPGTRLTVL.